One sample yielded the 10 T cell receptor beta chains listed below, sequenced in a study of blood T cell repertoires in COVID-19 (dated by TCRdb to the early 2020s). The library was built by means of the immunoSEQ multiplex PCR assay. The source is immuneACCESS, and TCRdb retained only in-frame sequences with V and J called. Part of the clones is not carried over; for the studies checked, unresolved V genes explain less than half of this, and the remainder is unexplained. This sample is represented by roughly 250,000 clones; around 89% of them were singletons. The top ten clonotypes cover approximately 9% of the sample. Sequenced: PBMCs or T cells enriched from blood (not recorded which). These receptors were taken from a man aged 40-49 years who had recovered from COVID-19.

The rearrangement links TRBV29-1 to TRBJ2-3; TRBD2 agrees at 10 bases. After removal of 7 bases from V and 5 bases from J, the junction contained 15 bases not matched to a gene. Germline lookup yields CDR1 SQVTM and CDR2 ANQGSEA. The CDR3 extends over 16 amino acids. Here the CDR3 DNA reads TGCAGCGGTCGAAATCTAGCGGGGGTTGCGGGAGATACGCAGTATTTT. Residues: CSGRNLAGVAGDTQYF.

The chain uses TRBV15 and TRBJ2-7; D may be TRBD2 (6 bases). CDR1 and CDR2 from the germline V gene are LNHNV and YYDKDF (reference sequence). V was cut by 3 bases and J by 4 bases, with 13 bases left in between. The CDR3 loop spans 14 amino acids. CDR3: CATSSGDSLYEQYF. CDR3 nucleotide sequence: TGTGCCACCAGCAGCGGGGACTCCCTGTACGAGCAGTACTTC.

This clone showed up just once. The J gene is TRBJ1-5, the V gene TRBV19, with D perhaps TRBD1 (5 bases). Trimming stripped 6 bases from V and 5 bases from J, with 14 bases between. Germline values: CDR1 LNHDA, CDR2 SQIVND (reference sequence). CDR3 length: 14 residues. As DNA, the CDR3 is TGTGCCAGTAGCGAGACAGTGGGGCATCAGCCCCAGCATTTT. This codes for CASSETVGHQPQHF.

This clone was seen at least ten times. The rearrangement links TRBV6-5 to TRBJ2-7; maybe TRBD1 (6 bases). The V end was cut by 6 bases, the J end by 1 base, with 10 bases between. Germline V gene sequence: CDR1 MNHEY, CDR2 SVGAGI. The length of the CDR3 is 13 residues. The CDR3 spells CASRGTLSYEQYF. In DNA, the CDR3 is TGTGCCAGCAGGGGGACATTATCCTACGAGCAGTACTTC.

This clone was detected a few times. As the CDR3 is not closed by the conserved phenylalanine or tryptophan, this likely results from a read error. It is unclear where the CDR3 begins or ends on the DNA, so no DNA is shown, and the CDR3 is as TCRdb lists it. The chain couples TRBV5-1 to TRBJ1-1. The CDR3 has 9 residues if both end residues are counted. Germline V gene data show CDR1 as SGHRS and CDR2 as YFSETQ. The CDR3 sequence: CASSLSGYG.

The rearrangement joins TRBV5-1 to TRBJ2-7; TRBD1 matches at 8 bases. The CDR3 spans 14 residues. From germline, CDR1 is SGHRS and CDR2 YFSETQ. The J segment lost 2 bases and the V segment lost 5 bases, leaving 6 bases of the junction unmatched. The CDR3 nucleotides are TGCGCCAGCAGGTTTCAGGGGGCACCCTACGAGCAGTACTTC. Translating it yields CASRFQGAPYEQYF.

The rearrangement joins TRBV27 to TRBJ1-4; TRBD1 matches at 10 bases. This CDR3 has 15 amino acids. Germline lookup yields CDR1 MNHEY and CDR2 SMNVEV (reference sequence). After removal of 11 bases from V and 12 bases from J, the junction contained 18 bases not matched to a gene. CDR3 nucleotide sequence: TGTGCCGGGTCTCGGGACAGGGGAAAGGATGGCGAACTGTTTTTT. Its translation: CAGSRDRGKDGELFF.

CDR3 in DNA: TGCGCCAGCAGCCCCGCTGGACAGTTTAATGAAAAACTGTTTTTT. It encodes CASSPAGQFNEKLFF. The gene calls are TRBV5-1 and TRBJ1-4, with D possibly matching TRBD1 (6 bases). The length of the CDR3 is 15 residues. Germline CDR1 SGHRS, CDR2 YFSETQ. Trimming removed 4 bases at V and 4 bases at J, with 14 bases between.

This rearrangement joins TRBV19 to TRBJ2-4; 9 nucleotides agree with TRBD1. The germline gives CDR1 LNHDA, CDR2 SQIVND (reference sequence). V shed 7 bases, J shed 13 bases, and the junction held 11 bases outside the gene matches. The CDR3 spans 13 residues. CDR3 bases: TGTGCCAGTACCCCTCGGACAGGGGTAGGGCAGTACTTC. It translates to CASTPRTGVGQYF.

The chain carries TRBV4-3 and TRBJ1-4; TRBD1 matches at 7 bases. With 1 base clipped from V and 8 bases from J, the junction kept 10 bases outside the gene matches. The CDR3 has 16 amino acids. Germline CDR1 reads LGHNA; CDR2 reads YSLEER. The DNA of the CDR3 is TGCGCCAGCAGCCAAGCTGTCAGGGGGACTTTGGAAAAACTGTTTTTT. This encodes CASSQAVRGTLEKLFF.